This is a list of T cell receptor beta chains from one sample in a study of blood T cell repertoires in COVID-19. Clones were sequenced by immunoSEQ multiplex PCR, and TCRdb holds only the in-frame ones, with some missing. Found here are 120,000 or so clones, about 80% of them singletons; the top ten hold just under 25%. Sequences were obtained from peripheral blood. The receptors derive from a human donor in a cohort sampled during active COVID-19. CDR3s include the opening cysteine and the closing phenylalanine or tryptophan. The D gene is left open where the match is weak. Size is stated for part of the rows, as once, few or many counts, or as a class when the clone is expanded.

CDR3 protein: CASSLPGGTYGYTF
CDR3 DNA: TGTGCCAGCAGCTTACCGGGAGGGACCTATGGCTACACCTTC
clone size: .
V gene: TRBV7-2
J gene: TRBJ1-2
D gene: .

CDR3 protein: CASSAFEGCQPQHF
CDR3 DNA: TGCGCCAGCAGTGCTTTCGAGGGTTGTCAGCCCCAGCATTTT
clone size: few
V gene: TRBV10-1
J gene: TRBJ1-5
D gene: .

CDR3 protein: CASSSGNTEAFF
CDR3 DNA: TGTGCCAGCAGTTCAGGGAACACTGAAGCTTTCTTT
clone size: once
V gene: TRBV6-5
J gene: TRBJ1-1
D gene: .

CDR3 protein: CASSQNRGTGNTGELFF
CDR3 DNA: TGTGCCAGCAGCCAAAATCGTGGGACAGGGAACACCGGGGAGCTGTTTTTT
clone size: .
V gene: TRBV3-1/TRBV3-2
J gene: TRBJ2-2
D gene: TRBD1

CDR3 protein: CASSLSFWDRGNSPLHF
CDR3 DNA: TGTGCCAGCAGCTTATCCTTCTGGGACAGGGGCAATTCACCCCTCCACTTT
clone size: .
V gene: TRBV7-2
J gene: TRBJ1-6
D gene: TRBD1

CDR3 protein: CASSSSGTAFGQETQYF
CDR3 DNA: TGTGCCAGCAGCAGTTCCGGGACAGCTTTCGGCCAAGAGACCCAGTACTTC
clone size: .
V gene: TRBV7-2
J gene: TRBJ2-5
D gene: TRBD1

CDR3 protein: CASSTPSGGYTGELFF
CDR3 DNA: TGTGCCAGCAGCACCCCTAGCGGGGGGTACACCGGGGAGCTGTTTTTT
clone size: .
V gene: TRBV11-1
J gene: TRBJ2-2
D gene: TRBD2

CDR3 protein: CASSLRGQIYEQYF
CDR3 DNA: TGTGCCAGCAGTTTAAGGGGACAAATCTACGAGCAGTACTTC
clone size: many
V gene: TRBV27
J gene: TRBJ2-7
D gene: .

CDR3 protein: CASGRELYSNQPQHF
CDR3 DNA: TGTGCCAGCGGGCGGGAGCTTTATAGCAATCAGCCCCAGCATTTT
clone size: .
V gene: TRBV28
J gene: TRBJ1-5
D gene: .

CDR3 protein: CASSPDSHQETQYF
CDR3 DNA: TGTGCCAGCAGCCCGGACAGCCATCAAGAGACCCAGTACTTC
clone size: .
V gene: TRBV5-4
J gene: TRBJ2-5
D gene: .

CDR3 protein: CASSLGAGGGGTDTQYF
CDR3 DNA: TGCGCCAGCAGCTTGGGAGCGGGCGGGGGAGGCACAGATACGCAGTATTTT
clone size: .
V gene: TRBV5-1
J gene: TRBJ2-3
D gene: TRBD2

CDR3 protein: CASRRYSSLGQNEKLFF
CDR3 DNA: TGTGCCAGTAGGAGATACAGCTCACTCGGCCAGAATGAAAAACTGTTTTTT
clone size: .
V gene: TRBV19
J gene: TRBJ1-4
D gene: .

CDR3 protein: CATRVLNTEAFF
CDR3 DNA: TGTGCCACCCGGGTCCTGAACACTGAAGCTTTCTTT
clone size: .
V gene: TRBV6-5
J gene: TRBJ1-1
D gene: .

CDR3 protein: CASSVGTGGFRGTGELFF
CDR3 DNA: TGTGCCAGCAGCGTAGGGACAGGGGGTTTCCGGGGCACCGGGGAGCTGTTTTTT
clone size: .
V gene: TRBV9
J gene: TRBJ2-2
D gene: TRBD1

CDR3 protein: CASSEVGYGRLSTDTQYF
CDR3 DNA: TGTGCCAGCAGTGAAGTGGGTTATGGGAGGTTATCCACAGATACGCAGTATTTT
clone size: .
V gene: TRBV2
J gene: TRBJ2-3
D gene: .